One sample yielded the 2 T cell receptor beta chains listed below, sequenced in a study of blood T cell repertoires in COVID-19 (dated by TCRdb to 2020 to 2022). The method was the immunoSEQ multiplex PCR assay. TCRdb took this table from immuneACCESS and kept in-frame rearrangements with V and J called. Such tables lack part of the clones; where checked against another copy, unresolved V genes explain under half of the gap, and the rest is unexplained. This sample holds about 59,000 clones; less than 75% were observed only once. Jointly, the top ten make up approximately 13% of the sample. The sample comprised peripheral blood. The receptors derive from a woman in her 70s with acute or convalescent COVID-19.

V gene TRBV19 combines with J gene TRBJ2-5; perhaps TRBD1 as D (5 bases). V was cut by 1 base and J by 2 bases, with 8 bases left in between. The CDR3 runs 14 residues. Germline assignment: CDR1 LNHDA and CDR2 SQIVND (reference sequence). The CDR3 here is CASSIGQRQETQYF. The CDR3 DNA reads TGTGCCAGTAGTATAGGACAGAGACAAGAGACCCAGTACTTC.

The chain joins TRBV5-6 to TRBJ1-2, with TRBD1 matching 8 bases. J gave up 4 bases and V 4 bases, and 12 bases lay outside the gene matches. CDR1 and CDR2 (germline): SGHDT, YYEEEE. The CDR3 totals 16 residues. The CDR3 DNA reads as TGTGCCAGCAGCATTTGGACAGGGTACTTTGGCTATGGCTACACCTTC. Translating gives CASSIWTGYFGYGYTF.